This T cell receptor (beta chain) was obtained from a study of cytomegalovirus exposure and HLA in healthy donors. Clones were read by immunoSEQ multiplex PCR, and TCRdb kept only the in-frame ones, dropping some. Altogether fewer than 300,000 clones are present, around nine tenths being singletons, with the ten largest covering over 0.85%. Trimming left V 2 bases short and J 11 bases short, with 16 bases between. Germline V CDR1 and CDR2: KGHSH, LQKENI. The CDR3 consists of 13 residues. The sample taken for sequencing was PBMCs. The J gene is TRBJ2-7, the V gene TRBV18, with unresolved D. The receptor's source is a young woman in good health and CMV-seronegative. CDR3 coding DNA: TGTGCCAGCTCACCAGCCACAGAGTCCCCTGAGTACTTC. It encodes CASSPATESPEYF.